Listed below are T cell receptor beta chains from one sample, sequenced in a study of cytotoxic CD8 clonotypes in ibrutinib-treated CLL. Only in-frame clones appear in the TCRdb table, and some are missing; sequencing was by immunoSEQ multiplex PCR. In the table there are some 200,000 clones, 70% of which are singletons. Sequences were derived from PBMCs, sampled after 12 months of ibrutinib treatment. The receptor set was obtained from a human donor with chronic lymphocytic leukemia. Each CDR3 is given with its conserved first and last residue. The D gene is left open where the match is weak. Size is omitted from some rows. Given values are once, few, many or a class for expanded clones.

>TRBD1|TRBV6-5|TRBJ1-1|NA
TGTGCCAGCAGTTACAGGGGGCTACAGAACACTGAAGCTTTCTTT
CASSYRGLQNTEAFF
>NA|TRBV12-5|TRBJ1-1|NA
TGTGCTAGTGGTTGGGGGAGGAACACTGAAGCTTTCTTT
CASGWGRNTEAFF
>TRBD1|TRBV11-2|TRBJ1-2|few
TGTGCCAGCAGCACGGACAGGGGTCGGGGCTACACCTTC
CASSTDRGRGYTF
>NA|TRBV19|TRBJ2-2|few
TGTGCCAGTGCCGAAACCGGGGAAAAGGGGGAGCTGTTTTTT
CASAETGEKGELFF
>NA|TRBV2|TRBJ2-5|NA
TGTGCCAGCAATCAGGGGAAACAAGAGACCCAGTACTTC
CASNQGKQETQYF
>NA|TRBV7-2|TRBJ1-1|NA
TGTGCCAGCAGCCCCGGACCAGAGAACACTGAAGCTTTCTTT
CASSPGPENTEAFF
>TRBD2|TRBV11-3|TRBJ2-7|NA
TGTGCCAGCAGCTTAAGACTAGCGGGAGCTGGGGGGGAGCAGTACTTC
CASSLRLAGAGGEQYF
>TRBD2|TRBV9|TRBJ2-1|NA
TGTGCCAGCAGCGTAGGAACAACGGGAGGTGAGCAGTTCTTC
CASSVGTTGGEQFF
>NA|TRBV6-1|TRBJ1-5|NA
TGTGCCAGCAGTTTTGCCGGCAATCAGCCCCAGCATTTT
CASSFAGNQPQHF
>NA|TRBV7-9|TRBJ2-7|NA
TGTGCCAGCAGCAACACGACAATTTTGGACGAGCAGTACTTC
CASSNTTILDEQYF
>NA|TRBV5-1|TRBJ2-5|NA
TGCGCCAGCAGCTTGGGTGCTGAAGAGACCCAGTACTTC
CASSLGAEETQYF
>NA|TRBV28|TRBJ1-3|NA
TGTGCCAGCAGTGGCGCCGGGACATTAAACACCATATATTTT
CASSGAGTLNTIYF
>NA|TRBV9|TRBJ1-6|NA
TGTGCCAGCAGCGTATACCAGAATTCACCCCTCCACTTT
CASSVYQNSPLHF
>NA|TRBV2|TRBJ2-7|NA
TGTGCCAGCAAGCGGGGAGGACAGGGCAGCGAGCAGTACTTC
CASKRGGQGSEQYF
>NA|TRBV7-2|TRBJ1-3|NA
TGTGCCAGCAGCCCTAGACTGCTCTCTGGAAACACCATATATTTT
CASSPRLLSGNTIYF
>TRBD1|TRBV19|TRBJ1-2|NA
TGTGCCAGTAGTGACATCGGGACAGGAAACTATGGCTACACCTTC
CASSDIGTGNYGYTF
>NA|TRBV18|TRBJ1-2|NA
TGTGCCAGCTCAGACACCAATGGCTACACCTTC
CASSDTNGYTF
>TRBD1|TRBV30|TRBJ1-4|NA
TGTGCCTGGAAGGCCCTCCCAGGGGGGACTAATGAAAAACTGTTTTTT
CAWKALPGGTNEKLFF
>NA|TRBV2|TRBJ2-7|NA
TGTGCCAGCAGTGAAAGGGGCAGCTCCTACGAGCAGTACTTC
CASSERGSSYEQYF
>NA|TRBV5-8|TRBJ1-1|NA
TGTGCCAGCAGCTTGGAGCTTGTCAGACCGAACACTGAAGCTTTCTTT
CASSLELVRPNTEAFF
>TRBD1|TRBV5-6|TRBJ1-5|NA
TGTGCCAGCAGCGGGGACAGGGGCCTCAATCAGCCCCAGCATTTT
CASSGDRGLNQPQHF
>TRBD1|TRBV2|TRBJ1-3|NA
TGTGCCAGCTTTGACAGGGACTCTGGAAACACCATATATTTT
CASFDRDSGNTIYF
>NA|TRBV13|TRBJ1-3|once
TGTGCCAGCAGCTTAGGACAGGGAAGCTCTGGAAACACCATATATTTT
CASSLGQGSSGNTIYF
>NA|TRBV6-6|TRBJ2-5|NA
TGTGCCAGCAGTTGGATGACGGGCCGAGAGACCCAGTACTTC
CASSWMTGRETQYF
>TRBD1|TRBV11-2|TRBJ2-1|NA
TGTGCCAGCAGCTCAACCGCACAGGGGAGCTCCTACAATGAGCAGTTCTTC
CASSSTAQGSSYNEQFF
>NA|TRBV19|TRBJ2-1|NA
TGTGCCAGTAGTCCGGCAATGGGCAATGAGCAGTTCTTC
CASSPAMGNEQFF
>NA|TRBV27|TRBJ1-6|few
TGTGCCAGCAGTTACGGGAACTCCTATAATTCACCCCTCCACTTT
CASSYGNSYNSPLHF
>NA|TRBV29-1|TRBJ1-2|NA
TGCAGCGTTGAACCAGGGACCAACTATGGCTACACCTTC
CSVEPGTNYGYTF
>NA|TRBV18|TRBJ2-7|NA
TGTGCCAGCTCACCAAACCCGGGGGCGTACGAGCAGTACTTC
CASSPNPGAYEQYF
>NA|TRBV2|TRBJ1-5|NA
TGTGCCAGCAGCCGCGCCCGGAATCAGCCCCAGCATTTT
CASSRARNQPQHF
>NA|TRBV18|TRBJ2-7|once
TGTGCCAGCTCACTTGCCGGGACACCTACCTACGAGCAGTACTTC
CASSLAGTPTYEQYF
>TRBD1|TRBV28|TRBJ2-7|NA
TGTGCCAGCAGTTGGGACAGGGGGTCCCCCTACGAGCAGTACTTC
CASSWDRGSPYEQYF
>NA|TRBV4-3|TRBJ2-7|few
TGCGCCAGCAGCCAACTCCTAGCTGGGTACGAGCAGTACTTC
CASSQLLAGYEQYF
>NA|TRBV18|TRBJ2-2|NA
TGTGCCAGCTCACCTTCGAGGGGGGAGCTGTTTTTT
CASSPSRGELFF
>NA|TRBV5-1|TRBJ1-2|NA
TGCGCCAGCAGCCCCCCAGGAGGGATGGACTATGGCTACACCTTC
CASSPPGGMDYGYTF
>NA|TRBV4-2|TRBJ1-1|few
TGTGCCAGCAGCCAAGATCTAGGCACTGAAGCTTTCTTT
CASSQDLGTEAFF